This T cell receptor (beta chain) was documented in a study of cytomegalovirus exposure and HLA in healthy donors. Primers for the PCR totalled 60 Vbeta and 13 Jbeta. The data were produced by immunoSEQ multiplex PCR, yet TCRdb's version contains in-frame clones alone and is incomplete. The sample holds about 250,000 clones, around 66% seen once. At the time of sampling, donors were nominally healthy, though unrecorded immune exposures were likely. General study results and limits: Owing to their indistinguishability, certain V segments, notably TRBV6-2 and TRBV6-3, were excluded. Apart from CMV serostatus, no immune exposure information was available. Cytomegalovirus association was listed for approximately 150 TCR beta chains.

With regard to this clone: Its antigen is still unknown.

The germline gives CDR1 SNHLY, CDR2 FYNNEI. This CDR3 is built from 16 residues. V lost 7 bases and J lost 0; bases outside the gene matches: 5. What was sequenced was PBMCs. The source of this sequence is a female donor in good health and CMV-seronegative. The chain carries TRBV2 and TRBJ2-5; TRBD2 agrees at 13 bases. CDR3 sequence reads: CASTSGLAGYQETQYF. The CDR3 nucleotides are TGTGCCAGCACCTCGGGACTAGCGGGATACCAAGAGACCCAGTACTTC.